This TCR beta chain comes out of a study of blood T cell repertoires in COVID-19. Study details: Spain, Italy and the United States supplied samples that represented acute and convalescent COVID-19. PBMCs, B-cell-depleted T cells, or T cells provided the cDNA or gDNA that made up the material.

Germline V gene data show CDR1 as GTSNPN and CDR2 as SVGIG (reference sequence). The CDR3 runs to 12 residues. V gave up 1 base and J gave up 12 bases, with 13 bases separating them. Authors' processing steps: Estimated nucleated cell counts came from reference gene primer amplification. The repertoire was sequenced with immunoSEQ multiplex PCR; TCRdb's copy has only in-frame clones and lacks some. V, J and clone size are taken as reported in that table, and D and trimming were inferred from the DNA itself. Found here are 8,800 or so clones, 84% of them singletons; the top ten hold around 32%. The sequenced material came from peripheral blood. This chain uses TRBV30 with TRBJ2-1; tentative D call: TRBD2 (6 bases). The source is a human donor in a cohort sampled during active COVID-19. The CDR3 protein is CAWSGLEGGQFF. CDR3 bases: TGTGCCTGGAGTGGACTAGAGGGTGGGCAGTTCTTC.